This T cell receptor beta chain is from a study of beta chain features in type 1 diabetes. In the study overall: All samples combined gave 107,917,701 sorted cells for examination. Notes on the study in general: TCRB CDR3s were moderately but significantly shorter in Type 1 diabetes patients in all four CD4+ subsets. Healthy donors had naive, central memory and Treg TCRB repertoires that appeared less similar than those seen among patients. Type 1 diabetes patients showed fewer insertions and more deletions at VDJ junctions.

With 2 bases clipped from V and 6 bases from J, the junction kept 5 bases outside the gene matches. The CDR3 length is 15 residues. Germline CDR1 SGHRS, CDR2 YFSETQ. Note on this clone: Its specificity is unknown.

TCRB transcripts that were expressed got sequenced, as all of the isolated RNA had been reverse transcribed. Measured with immunoSEQ multiplex PCR; TCRdb has only the in-frame clones, and not every one. The sample has approximately 250,000 clones; 11% are singletons. The receptor was derived from a young man with type 1 diabetes. The chain is built from TRBV5-1 and TRBJ2-3; 11 nucleotides line up with TRBD1. The source material was naive CD4+ T cells from blood. The CDR3 reads CASSFRDRGTDTQYF. CDR3 in DNA: TGCGCCAGCAGCTTCCGGGACAGGGGGACCGATACGCAGTATTTT.